This TCR beta chain was captured by sequencing in a study of cytomegalovirus exposure and HLA in healthy donors. CDR1 is SQVTM, CDR2 ANQGSEA, per germline. The CDR3 length is 12 residues. The V gene lost 3 bases and the J gene lost 5 bases, with 10 bases spanning the gap. In the PCR, 60 Vbeta and 13 Jbeta primers were used. Repertoires were generated with immunoSEQ multiplex PCR, while TCRdb's copy carries only in-frame clones and drops some. This table has some 120,000 clones, 73% appearing once. A note on this clone: Its antigen remains unknown.

Study-wide results and caveats: From TCR beta sequences, most subjects' HLA-A and HLA-B alleles were reportedly predicted accurately. Relative to the roughly 690-donor mean, N-insertions were reportedly fewer in an Asian-associated ancestry cluster in a later analysis. There were some public TCRs occurring in many donors, but most TCR sequences were rare.

The specimen was PBMCs. This clonotype originated in a woman aged 25 to 39 in good health and CMV-seronegative. The chain couples TRBV29-1 to TRBJ2-5; no reliable D call. CDR3 loop: CSVDLYSETQYF. DNA for the CDR3: TGCAGCGTTGATTTGTATTCTGAGACCCAGTACTTC. Full variable domain (missing parts from reference TRBV29-1 and TRBJ2-5): SAVISQKPSRDICQRGTSLTIQCQVDSQVTMMFWYRQQPGQSLTLIATANQGSEATYESGFVIDKFPISRPNLTFSTLTVSNMSPEDSSIYLCSVDLYSETQYFGPGTRLLVL.